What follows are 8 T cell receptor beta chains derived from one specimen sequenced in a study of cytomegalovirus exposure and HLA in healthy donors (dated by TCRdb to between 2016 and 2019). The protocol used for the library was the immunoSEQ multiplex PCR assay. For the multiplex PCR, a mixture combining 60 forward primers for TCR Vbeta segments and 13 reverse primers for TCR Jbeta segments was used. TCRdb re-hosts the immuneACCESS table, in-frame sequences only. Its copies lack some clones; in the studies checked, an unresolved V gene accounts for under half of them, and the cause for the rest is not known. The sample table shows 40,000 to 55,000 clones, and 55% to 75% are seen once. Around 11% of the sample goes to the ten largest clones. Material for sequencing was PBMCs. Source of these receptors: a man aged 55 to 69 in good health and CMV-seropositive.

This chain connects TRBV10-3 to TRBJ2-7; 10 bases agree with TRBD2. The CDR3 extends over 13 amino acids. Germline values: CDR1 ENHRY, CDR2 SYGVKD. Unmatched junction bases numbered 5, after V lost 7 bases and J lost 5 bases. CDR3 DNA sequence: TGTGCCATCACCAAGCGGGAGGGAAACGAGCAGTACTTC. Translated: CAITKREGNEQYF.

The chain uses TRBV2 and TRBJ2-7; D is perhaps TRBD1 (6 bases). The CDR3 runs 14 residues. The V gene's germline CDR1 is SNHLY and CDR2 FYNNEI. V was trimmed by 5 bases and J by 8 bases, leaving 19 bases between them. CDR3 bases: TGTGCCAGCAGTCCGACAGGCGCGGCTCCAAAGCAGTACTTC. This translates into CASSPTGAAPKQYF.

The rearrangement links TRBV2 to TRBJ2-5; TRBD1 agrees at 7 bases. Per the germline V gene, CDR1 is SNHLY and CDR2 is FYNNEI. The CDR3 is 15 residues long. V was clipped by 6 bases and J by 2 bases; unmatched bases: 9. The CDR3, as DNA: TGTGCCAGCAGAAACAACAGGGGTACGCAAGAGACCCAGTACTTC. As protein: CASRNNRGTQETQYF.

CDR3 residues: CASSDTRGDGYTF. The DNA of the CDR3 is TGTGCCAGCAGCGACACCAGGGGTGATGGCTACACCTTC. This chain joins TRBV7-2 and TRBJ1-2; D might be TRBD1 (6 bases). This CDR3 is built from 13 residues. Trimming cost V 5 bases and J 6 bases, with 13 bases left between them. Germline CDR1 and CDR2: SGHTA and FQGNSA. Full variable domain (remainder filled in from reference TRBV7-2 and TRBJ1-2): GAGVSQSPSNKVTEKGKDVELRCDPISGHTALYWYRQSLGQGLEFLIYFQGNSAPDKSGLPSDRFSAERTGGSVSTLTIQRTQQEDSAVYLCASSDTRGDGYTFGSGTRLTVV.

CDR3 sequence: CASSSTGGELFF. The CDR3 DNA is TGTGCCAGCAGTAGCACTGGCGGGGAGCTGTTTTTT. The chain is built from TRBV5-4 and TRBJ2-2; no definite D call. The V gene's germline CDR1 is SGHNT and CDR2 YYREEE (reference sequence). This CDR3 has 12 residues. V shed 5 bases and J shed 7 bases, with 9 bases lying between them.

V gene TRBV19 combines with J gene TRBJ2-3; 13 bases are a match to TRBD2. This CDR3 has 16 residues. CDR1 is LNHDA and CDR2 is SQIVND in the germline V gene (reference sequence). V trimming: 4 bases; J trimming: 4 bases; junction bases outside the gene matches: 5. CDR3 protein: CASSTTSGRRADTQYF. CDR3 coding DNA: TGTGCCAGTAGTACGACTAGCGGGAGGAGGGCAGATACGCAGTATTTT. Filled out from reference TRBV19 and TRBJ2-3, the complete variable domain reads DGGITQSPKYLFRKEGQNVTLSCEQNLNHDAMYWYRQDPGQGLRLIYYSQIVNDFQKGDIAEGYSVSREKKESFPLTVTSAQKNPTAFYLCASSTTSGRRADTQYFGPGTRLTVL.

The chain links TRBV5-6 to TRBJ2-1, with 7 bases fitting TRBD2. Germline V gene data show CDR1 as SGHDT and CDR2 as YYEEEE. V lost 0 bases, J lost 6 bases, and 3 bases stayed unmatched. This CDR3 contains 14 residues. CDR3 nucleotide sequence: TGTGCCAGCAGCTTGGTGGGAGGGCCCAATGAGCAGTTCTTC. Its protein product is CASSLVGGPNEQFF.

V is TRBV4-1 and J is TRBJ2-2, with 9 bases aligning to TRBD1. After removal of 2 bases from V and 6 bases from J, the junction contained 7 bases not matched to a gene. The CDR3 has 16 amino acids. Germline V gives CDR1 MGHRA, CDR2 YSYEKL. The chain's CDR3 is CASSQPGQGRAGELFF. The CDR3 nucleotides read TGCGCCAGCAGCCAACCGGGACAGGGACGCGCCGGGGAGCTGTTTTTT.